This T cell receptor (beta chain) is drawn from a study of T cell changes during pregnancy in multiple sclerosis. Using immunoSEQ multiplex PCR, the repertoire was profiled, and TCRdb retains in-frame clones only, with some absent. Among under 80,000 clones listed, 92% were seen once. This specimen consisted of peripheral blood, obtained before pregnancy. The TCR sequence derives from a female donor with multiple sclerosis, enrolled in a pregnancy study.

The DNA of the CDR3 is TGTGCCAGCAGCCCGGGACAGGGTGACTCCTACGAGCAGTACTTC. This encodes CASSPGQGDSYEQYF. The chain carries TRBV11-2 and TRBJ2-7; TRBD1 matches at 9 bases. This CDR3 contains 15 residues. Germline lookup yields CDR1 SGHAT and CDR2 FQNNGV. The V segment lost 5 bases and the J segment 0 bases; nucleotides outside the gene matches: 5.